These T cell receptor beta chains were read from a single sample in a study of blood T cells in healthy people across ages. TCRdb re-analysed the 5' RACE reads in MiXCR, keeping a single row per CDR3 protein. The top ten hold under 8.5% of the sample, which has about 1,400,000 distinct CDR3 sequences, 59% seen once. Sequences were obtained from blood. The receptors derive from a man between 18 and 29 years old in good health. Both conserved end residues are part of each CDR3. Each record gives: V gene, clone size, D gene, J gene, CDR3 protein, CDR3 DNA. A D gene is named only where the DNA matches it firmly. Clone sizes are given selectively: once, few, many, or a class where the clone is expanded.

v_call: TRBV7-2; clone_size: .; d_call: TRBD1; j_call: TRBJ2-5; cdr3_aa: CASSQGQRLETQYF; cdr3_nt: TGTGCCAGCAGCCAGGGACAGCGGCTGGAGACCCAGTACTTC
v_call: TRBV7-9; clone_size: .; d_call: TRBD2; j_call: TRBJ2-7; cdr3_aa: CASSSPYSGSLYYEQYF; cdr3_nt: TGTGCCAGCAGCTCGCCCTATAGCGGGAGTTTGTATTACGAGCAGTACTTC
v_call: TRBV18; clone_size: .; d_call: .; j_call: TRBJ2-3; cdr3_aa: CASSPLIDTQYF; cdr3_nt: TGTGCCAGCTCACCGCTGATAGATACGCAGTATTTT
v_call: TRBV7-9; clone_size: .; d_call: .; j_call: TRBJ2-7; cdr3_aa: CASSPEGGSPEQYF; cdr3_nt: TGTGCCAGCAGCCCGGAAGGAGGATCCCCCGAGCAGTACTTC
v_call: TRBV20-1; clone_size: once; d_call: TRBD1; j_call: TRBJ2-1; cdr3_aa: CSATDRGDAYNEQFF; cdr3_nt: TGCAGTGCTACCGACAGGGGAGATGCCTACAATGAGCAGTTCTTC
v_call: TRBV10-2; clone_size: once; d_call: .; j_call: TRBJ1-4; cdr3_aa: CASCQFVNEKLFF; cdr3_nt: TGCGCCAGTTGCCAGTTCGTTAATGAAAAACTGTTTTTT
v_call: TRBV29-1; clone_size: .; d_call: TRBD1; j_call: TRBJ1-2; cdr3_aa: CSVEGQGESPDPYGYTF; cdr3_nt: TGCAGCGTTGAAGGACAGGGGGAATCACCCGACCCCTATGGCTACACCTTC
v_call: TRBV20-1; clone_size: few; d_call: .; j_call: TRBJ2-7; cdr3_aa: CSAGTRNAYEQYF; cdr3_nt: TGCAGTGCCGGGACTCGAAACGCCTACGAGCAGTACTTC
v_call: TRBV2; clone_size: .; d_call: TRBD2; j_call: TRBJ2-3; cdr3_aa: CASSGRGADTQYF; cdr3_nt: TGTGCCAGCAGCGGGAGGGGCGCAGATACGCAGTATTTT
v_call: TRBV20-1; clone_size: few; d_call: TRBD2; j_call: TRBJ2-3; cdr3_aa: CSAPSAGGLDTQYF; cdr3_nt: TGCAGTGCCCCCTCAGCGGGAGGTTTAGATACGCAGTATTTT
v_call: TRBV27; clone_size: .; d_call: .; j_call: TRBJ1-6; cdr3_aa: CASGSKGLNSPLHF; cdr3_nt: TGTGCCAGCGGAAGTAAGGGCCTTAATTCACCCCTCCACTTT
v_call: TRBV12-3/TRBV12-4; clone_size: once; d_call: .; j_call: TRBJ2-3; cdr3_aa: CASRKEVAGYSTDTQYF; cdr3_nt: TGTGCCAGCAGGAAGGAGGTGGCGGGGTACAGCACAGATACGCAGTATTTT
v_call: TRBV18; clone_size: .; d_call: .; j_call: TRBJ2-7; cdr3_aa: CASSPVADTEQYF; cdr3_nt: TGTGCCAGCTCACCAGTAGCAGACACCGAGCAGTACTTC
v_call: TRBV19; clone_size: few; d_call: .; j_call: TRBJ1-5; cdr3_aa: CASSIDRGGNQPQHF; cdr3_nt: TGTGCCAGTAGTATCGATAGGGGGGGCAATCAGCCCCAGCATTTT
v_call: TRBV3-1; clone_size: .; d_call: .; j_call: TRBJ2-5; cdr3_aa: CASSQVNEETQYF; cdr3_nt: TGTGCCAGCAGCCAAGTCAATGAGGAGACCCAGTACTTC
v_call: TRBV4-2; clone_size: .; d_call: TRBD2; j_call: TRBJ2-7; cdr3_aa: CASSHRRGGSYEQYF; cdr3_nt: TGTGCCAGCAGCCATCGGCGGGGGGGAAGCTACGAGCAGTACTTC
v_call: TRBV5-1; clone_size: .; d_call: .; j_call: TRBJ2-1; cdr3_aa: CASSFRTEAVEQFF; cdr3_nt: TGCGCCAGCAGCTTTCGGACCGAAGCGGTTGAGCAGTTCTTC
v_call: TRBV12-3/TRBV12-4; clone_size: .; d_call: TRBD1; j_call: TRBJ2-5; cdr3_aa: CASSPRDSINEQYF; cdr3_nt: TGTGCCAGCAGTCCCCGGGACAGTATTAATGAGCAGTACTTC
v_call: TRBV20-1; clone_size: .; d_call: TRBD1; j_call: TRBJ2-7; cdr3_aa: CSARWTGLHHEQYF; cdr3_nt: TGCAGTGCTAGGTGGACAGGGCTCCATCACGAGCAGTACTTC
v_call: TRBV20-1; clone_size: .; d_call: TRBD1; j_call: TRBJ2-5; cdr3_aa: CSAPQGGQETQYF; cdr3_nt: TGCAGTGCACCACAGGGGGGACAAGAGACCCAGTACTTC
v_call: TRBV29-1; clone_size: many; d_call: .; j_call: TRBJ2-7; cdr3_aa: CSVGRSYEQYF; cdr3_nt: TGCAGCGTTGGTCGCTCCTACGAGCAGTACTTC
v_call: TRBV6-6; clone_size: few; d_call: .; j_call: TRBJ2-7; cdr3_aa: CASSYDRTHEQYF; cdr3_nt: TGTGCCAGCAGTTACGACAGGACCCACGAGCAGTACTTC
v_call: TRBV25-1; clone_size: .; d_call: .; j_call: TRBJ2-1; cdr3_aa: CASSEYGSSTYNEQFF; cdr3_nt: TGCGCCAGCAGTGAATATGGCAGCTCCACCTACAATGAGCAGTTCTTC
v_call: TRBV27; clone_size: few; d_call: TRBD2; j_call: TRBJ2-3; cdr3_aa: CASSFGLAGTDTQYF; cdr3_nt: TGTGCCAGCAGTTTTGGACTAGCGGGGACGGATACGCAGTATTTT
v_call: TRBV7-9; clone_size: .; d_call: .; j_call: TRBJ2-1; cdr3_aa: CASSPYRPELDEQFF; cdr3_nt: TGTGCCAGCAGCCCCTACAGGCCCGAGTTGGATGAGCAGTTCTTC
v_call: TRBV6-2/TRBV6-3; clone_size: .; d_call: .; j_call: TRBJ2-3; cdr3_aa: CASSYLTGLESTDTQYF; cdr3_nt: TGTGCCAGCAGTTACCTAACGGGACTTGAATCCACAGATACGCAGTATTTT